These T cell receptor beta chains were read from a single sample in a study of Graves' ophthalmopathy and Graves' hyperthyroidism. One entry per CDR3 protein, called by TCRdb with MiXCR from the multiplex PCR reads. The sample carries about 1.1 million distinct CDR3 sequences, about 38% recorded once. The sample taken for sequencing was peripheral blood or thyroid tissue (not recorded which). These receptors came from an adult man with Graves' hyperthyroidism. Both conserved end residues are part of each CDR3. D genes are given only for firm matches. Clone size is not always given. Where it is, it says once, few, many or a class for expanded clones.

-,TRBV7-6,TRBJ2-5,-,CASSLPNAGTQETQYF,TGTGCCAGCAGCCTCCCAAACGCAGGGACTCAAGAGACCCAGTACTTC
many,TRBV5-6,TRBJ1-6,-,CASSLNGHPGRPLHF,TGTGCCAGCAGCTTGAACGGACACCCCGGGCGGCCCCTCCACTTT
many,TRBV7-8,TRBJ2-5,-,CASSSSLGEETQYF,TGTGCCAGCAGCTCTAGTTTGGGAGAAGAGACCCAGTACTTC
-,TRBV4-3,TRBJ2-7,TRBD2,CASSQEESGIIYEQYF,TGCGCCAGCAGCCAAGAGGAGAGCGGGATTATCTACGAGCAGTACTTC
many,TRBV7-2,TRBJ1-6,TRBD1,CASSLASGGGSPLHF,TGTGCCAGCAGCTTAGCATCAGGGGGAGGTTCACCCCTCCACTTT
-,TRBV7-2,TRBJ1-2,TRBD1,CASFKGDSSFGYTF,TGTGCCAGCTTTAAAGGGGACAGTAGTTTTGGCTACACCTTC
-,TRBV7-2,TRBJ2-5,TRBD1,CASRKTGTGFSQYF,TGTGCCAGCAGGAAGACCGGGACAGGGTTTTCCCAGTACTTC
many,TRBV7-9,TRBJ1-2,TRBD1,CASSLGAGGATGYTF,TGTGCCAGCAGCTTAGGGGCAGGGGGCGCAACGGGCTACACCTTC
many,TRBV25-1,TRBJ2-7,-,CASSESQTYEQYF,TGTGCCAGCAGTGAGAGTCAGACCTACGAGCAGTACTTC
few,TRBV20-1,TRBJ2-7,TRBD2,CSARSGGPPYEQYF,TGCAGTGCTAGGAGCGGGGGCCCTCCCTACGAGCAGTACTTC
many,TRBV7-2,TRBJ1-1,-,CASSLGGSLNTEAFF,TGTGCCAGCAGCTTAGGCGGCAGCTTGAACACTGAAGCTTTCTTT
few,TRBV12-3/TRBV12-4,TRBJ1-1,-,CASSFGDRGTEAFF,TGTGCCAGCAGTTTCGGGGACCGAGGCACTGAAGCTTTCTTT
few,TRBV19,TRBJ1-5,-,CASSISSHNQPQHF,TGTGCCAGTAGTATAAGCAGCCACAATCAGCCCCAGCATTTT
many,TRBV29-1,TRBJ1-3,-,CSVASVSGNTIYF,TGCAGCGTTGCATCGGTCTCTGGAAACACCATATATTTT
-,TRBV28,TRBJ1-5,TRBD1,CASRQHRGWGNQPQHF,TGTGCCAGCAGGCAACACAGGGGTTGGGGCAATCAGCCCCAGCATTTT
many,TRBV10-3,TRBJ1-6,-,CAISESVGGQFNSPLHF,TGTGCCATCAGTGAATCAGTGGGTGGACAGTTTAATTCACCCCTCCACTTT
-,TRBV3-1,TRBJ1-1,TRBD1,CASSQISRGHGTEAFF,TGTGCCAGCAGTCAAATCTCCAGGGGGCACGGAACTGAAGCTTTCTTT
-,TRBV20-1,TRBJ2-3,-,CSASWDRSTDTQYF,TGCAGTGCTAGCTGGGACCGGAGCACAGATACGCAGTATTTT
many,TRBV7-8,TRBJ2-5,-,CASSLGEDQETQYF,TGTGCCAGCAGCTTAGGGGAGGACCAAGAGACCCAGTACTTC
few,TRBV20-1,TRBJ1-1,-,CSARDFASPNTEAFF,TGCAGTGCTAGAGATTTCGCCAGCCCGAACACTGAAGCTTTCTTT
-,TRBV12-3/TRBV12-4,TRBJ1-1,-,CASSKAAGTEAFF,TGTGCCAGCAGTAAAGCAGCGGGCACTGAAGCTTTCTTT
-,TRBV28,TRBJ1-1,-,CASSILQGIGTEAFF,TGTGCCAGCAGTATACTACAGGGAATTGGCACTGAAGCTTTCTTT
many,TRBV7-9,TRBJ2-5,TRBD1,CASSSYKKQGIAETQYF,TGTGCCAGCAGCTCCTACAAGAAACAGGGGATTGCAGAGACCCAGTACTTC
-,TRBV5-4,TRBJ1-1,-,CASSPGPPGDTEAFF,TGTGCCAGCAGCCCAGGGCCCCCTGGGGACACTGAAGCTTTCTTT
-,TRBV7-2,TRBJ1-4,-,CASNSPLHGAVTNEKLFF,TGTGCCAGCAACTCCCCGCTACACGGGGCCGTCACTAATGAAAAACTGTTTTTT